Presented here are 29 T cell receptor beta chains from one specimen sequenced in a study of identical twins. One entry per CDR3 protein, called by TCRdb with MiXCR from the 5' RACE reads. This table holds about 690,000 distinct CDR3 sequences, 21% found once. These same records also appear under a second study, on T cells expressing NK-cell markers.

The sample consisted of PBMCs. Receptor source: a woman younger than 35 in good health.

The CDR3 region has the DNA TGCGCCAGCAGCTACTCACAGGGGGCGACCTTAGGGGCGCAGTATTTT. It yields the protein CASSYSQGATLGAQYF. The chain joins TRBV5-1 to TRBJ2-3; 9 bases fit TRBD1. Germline V CDR1 and CDR2: SGHRS, YFSETQ. Losses at the gene ends were 3 bases for V and 10 bases for J; bases not matched to a gene: 15. CDR3 length: 16 amino acids.

This clonotype was seen a handful of times. This rearrangement joins TRBV30 to TRBJ1-1, with D possibly matching TRBD1 (6 bases). The CDR3 consists of 12 residues. V lost 5 bases and J lost 5, with 12 bases in between. Looked up from germline, CDR1 is GTSNPN and CDR2 is SVGIG (reference sequence). CDR3 in DNA: TGTGCCTGGGGACAGCGTCGAACTGAAGCTTTCTTT. Translated: CAWGQRRTEAFF.

This clonotype was observed a few times. The chain couples TRBV5-1 to TRBJ2-1; 8 bases are shared with TRBD2. Unmatched junction bases numbered 6, after V lost 5 bases and J lost 2 bases. Germline V CDR1 and CDR2: SGHRS, YFSETQ. The CDR3 is made up of 15 amino acids. The DNA for the CDR3 is TGCGCCAGCAGGCTACTAGCGGTCACCTACAATGAGCAGTTCTTC. Protein product: CASRLLAVTYNEQFF.

This chain joins TRBV12-3 or TRBV12-4 and TRBJ1-5; no definite D call. Trimming stripped 3 bases from V and 4 bases from J, with 7 bases between. This CDR3 region has 13 residues. CDR3 bases: TGTGCCAGCAGTTTCACAGCTAATCAGCCCCAGCATTTT. Protein sequence: CASSFTANQPQHF.

The chain has TRBV7-9 and TRBJ2-7, with TRBD2 identical over 7 bases. This CDR3 is built from 15 residues. Losses at the gene ends were 5 bases for V and 5 bases for J; bases not matched to a gene: 12. CDR1 and CDR2 from the germline V gene are SEHNR and FQNEAQ (reference sequence). The chain's CDR3 is CASSPSWGGIHEQYF. The CDR3 nucleotides read TGTGCCAGCAGCCCAAGCTGGGGAGGGATTCACGAGCAGTACTTC.

The rearrangement links TRBV5-1 to TRBJ2-3; 12 bases agree with TRBD2. CDR3 length: 17 amino acids. V gave up 4 bases and J gave up 5 bases; unmatched junction bases: 11. Germline CDR1 reads SGHRS; CDR2 reads YFSETQ. Here the CDR3 DNA reads TGCGCCAGCAGCCTCTGGACTAGCGGGACAAGGGGAGATACGCAGTATTTT. Its translation is CASSLWTSGTRGDTQYF.

This clonotype came up a few times. The CDR3 protein is CASSVEGRTGGNEQFF. The CDR3 region has the DNA TGTGCCAGCAGCGTAGAGGGGAGAACAGGTGGTAATGAGCAGTTCTTC. The chain combines TRBV9 with TRBJ2-1; D might be TRBD1 or TRBD2, each matching 5 bases. V was trimmed by 0 bases and J by 7 bases, leaving 17 bases between them. CDR3 length: 16 amino acids. Germline-derived CDR1 and CDR2 are SGDLS and YYNGEE.

This clonotype has just a few counts. The V and J genes are TRBV5-1 and TRBJ2-7; TRBD1 matches 8 bases. Trimming took 0 bases from V and 3 from J; bases not matched to a gene: 14. CDR1 is SGHRS and CDR2 is YFSETQ in the germline V gene. The CDR3 runs to 18 residues. Here the CDR3 reads CASSLGTRATGARYEQYF. The CDR3 coding sequence is TGCGCCAGCAGCTTGGGGACCCGCGCGACAGGGGCCCGCTACGAGCAGTACTTC.

V usage is TRBV29-1 and J usage is TRBJ2-3; 8 bases align to TRBD2. CDR1 is SQVTM, CDR2 ANQGSEA, per germline. Trimming at V came to 4 bases and at J to 0 bases, leaving 6 bases not matched to a gene. The CDR3 extends over 15 amino acids. The CDR3, as DNA: TGCAGCGTTGTCGGTAGCGGGACTAGCACAGATACGCAGTATTTT. It translates to CSVVGSGTSTDTQYF.

This clonotype was picked up a small number of times. The rearrangement joins TRBV7-2 to TRBJ2-1; D is unclear. Germline CDR1 is SGHTA and CDR2 is FQGNSA. There are 17 residues in the CDR3. Trimming removed 6 bases from V and 0 bases from J, with 18 bases in between. The CDR3 DNA follows: TGTGCCAGCAGACCCCGGCTCGTCAAAAGCTCCTACAATGAGCAGTTCTTC. It codes for CASRPRLVKSSYNEQFF.

V gene TRBV12-3 or TRBV12-4 combines with J gene TRBJ2-7; TRBD1 matches at 8 bases. The junction had 5 bases not matched to a gene; V was cut back by 7 bases and J by 3 bases. This CDR3 has 13 amino acids. CDR3 amino acids: CASKTTGDYEQYF. CDR3 nucleotide sequence: TGTGCCAGCAAGACGACAGGGGACTACGAGCAGTACTTC.

V gene TRBV12-3 or TRBV12-4 combines with J gene TRBJ2-1; 7 positions agree with TRBD2. The CDR3 spans 15 residues. J was trimmed by 7 bases and V by 7 bases; bases with no gene match: 13. The CDR3 DNA sequence: TGTGCCAGCACTCCCGGGGGGACTAATGTTAATGAGCAGTTCTTC. Residues: CASTPGGTNVNEQFF.

V and J are TRBV5-1 and TRBJ2-2; 9 bases are shared with TRBD2. Germline loops: CDR1 SGHRS, CDR2 YFSETQ. CDR3 length: 17 amino acids. J gave up 4 bases and V 3 bases, and 10 bases lay outside the gene matches. The CDR3 region has the DNA TGCGCCAGCAGCTGGAGACTAGCGGAGCGGGCCACCGGGGAGCTGTTTTTT. Translation gives CASSWRLAERATGELFF.

The CDR3 sequence is CASSLDGSVPYF. As DNA, the CDR3 is TGTGCCAGCAGCTTAGATGGGAGTGTGCCGTATTTT. The chain recombines TRBV11-2 with TRBJ2-3; perhaps TRBD2 as D (5 bases). From germline, CDR1 is SGHAT and CDR2 FQNNGV. The CDR3 consists of 12 residues. Trimming cost V 0 bases and J 14 bases, with 12 bases left between them.

V is TRBV6-2 or TRBV6-3 and J is TRBJ2-4; D may be TRBD2 (6 bases). V was clipped by 0 bases and J by 6 bases, with 15 bases between them. CDR3 length equals 16 residues. Germline loops: CDR1 MNHEY, CDR2 SVGEGT. The CDR3 region is CASSYSMSGGTNIQYF. As DNA, the CDR3 is TGTGCCAGCAGTTACTCGATGTCTGGCGGGACAAACATTCAGTACTTC.

This clonotype was seen just once. CDR3 sequence reads: CASSARQGSHEQYF. For the CDR3, the DNA is TGTGCCAGCAGCGCCCGACAGGGCTCGCACGAGCAGTACTTC. The J gene is TRBJ2-7, the V gene TRBV11-2, with TRBD1 identical over 7 bases. This CDR3 region has 14 residues. V dropped 5 bases and J dropped 5; count of bases not matched to a gene: 9. CDR1 SGHAT and CDR2 FQNNGV come from the germline V gene.

This clonotype occurred many times. The chain has TRBV6-1 and TRBJ2-2; 10 bases fit TRBD2. The J segment lost 2 bases and the V segment lost 5 bases, leaving 5 bases of the junction unmatched. Germline V gene lookup returns CDR1 MNHNS and CDR2 SASEGT. There are 16 residues in the CDR3. This chain's CDR3 is CASSRRTSGNTGELFF. The CDR3 coding sequence is TGTGCCAGCAGTCGGCGGACTAGCGGAAACACCGGGGAGCTGTTTTTT.

This clonotype has a handful of counts. Written as DNA, the CDR3 is TGCGCCAGCAGCGTTGGACAGGTGGGAAGGGGAGAGACCCAGTACTTC. Translating gives CASSVGQVGRGETQYF. The chain carries TRBV5-1 and TRBJ2-5; TRBD1 matches 7 bases. The ends lost 4 bases at V and 4 bases at J; junction bases unmatched: 13. CDR3 length: 16 amino acids. CDR1 SGHRS and CDR2 YFSETQ come from the germline V gene.

The chain is built from TRBV11-2 and TRBJ2-2, with 10 bases fitting TRBD2. This CDR3 is 18 amino acids long. Germline V gene data show CDR1 as SGHAT and CDR2 as FQNNGV. V trimming: 2 bases; J trimming: 7 bases; junction bases outside the gene matches: 13. Here the CDR3 reads CASSLTLLSGGDVGELFF. DNA for the CDR3: TGTGCCAGCAGCTTAACTCTTTTAAGCGGGGGGGACGTCGGGGAGCTGTTTTTT.

The chain couples TRBV20-1 to TRBJ1-2; no reliable D call. Per germline, CDR1 DFQATT and CDR2 SNEGSKA (reference sequence). Trimming took off 3 bases at V and 3 bases at J, with 11 bases between the two ends. The CDR3 sequence is 13 residues long. CDR3 loop: CSASRPTHYGYTF. The CDR3 nucleotides are TGCAGTGCTAGCCGCCCGACTCACTATGGCTACACCTTC.

CDR3 in amino acids: CASSLSPPYNEQFF. The DNA for the CDR3 is TGCGCCAGCAGCCTAAGCCCACCCTACAATGAGCAGTTCTTC. The V and J genes are TRBV4-3 and TRBJ2-1; no clear D. The V and J ends lost 4 bases and 2 bases respectively, with 9 bases between them. The CDR3 consists of 14 residues. Looked up from germline, CDR1 is LGHNA and CDR2 is YSLEER.

The chain links TRBV2 to TRBJ1-1, with TRBD1 as a possible D gene (6 bases). Germline CDR1 and CDR2: SNHLY and FYNNEI. Trimming removed 5 bases from V and 6 bases from J, with 13 bases in between. The CDR3 is 13 amino acids. CDR3 nucleotide sequence: TGTGCCAGCAGTTCAGGGGTCCGCCCTGAAGCTTTCTTT. This sequence encodes CASSSGVRPEAFF.

The gene calls are TRBV20-1 and TRBJ1-6; D perhaps matches TRBD1 (5 bases). The germline gives CDR1 DFQATT, CDR2 SNEGSKA (reference sequence). The germline V and J ends were trimmed by 0 bases and 7 bases, with 16 bases remaining between them. This CDR3 is built from 16 residues. In nucleotides, the CDR3 is TGCAGTGCTAGAGATCCCCTCTTGGACACAAATTCACCCCTCCACTTT. It specifies CSARDPLLDTNSPLHF.

The chain couples TRBV6-1 to TRBJ2-7; 8 bases line up with TRBD1. The V and J ends lost 6 bases and 5 bases, in that order; junction bases with no gene match: 12. Germline assignment: CDR1 MNHNS and CDR2 SASEGT. CDR3 length: 15 residues. DNA for the CDR3: TGTGCCAGCAGGTCCGGGACAGGTATGAGGAACGAGCAGTACTTC. It specifies CASRSGTGMRNEQYF.

The chain carries TRBV7-9 and TRBJ2-7; D is possibly TRBD2 (6 bases). The length of the CDR3 is 16 residues. V shed 4 bases and J shed 1 base, with 17 bases lying between them. Germline loops: CDR1 SEHNR, CDR2 FQNEAQ (reference sequence). CDR3 DNA: TGTGCCAGCAGCTCAACCACCGCGGGGTTGTCCTACGAGCAGTACTTC. It yields the protein CASSSTTAGLSYEQYF.

This chain links TRBV4-1 with TRBJ1-2; maybe TRBD1 (5 bases). Germline V lookup: CDR1 MGHRA, CDR2 YSYEKL. Trimming removed 8 bases from V and 8 bases from J, with 21 bases in between. The CDR3 consists of 14 residues. CDR3 in amino acids: CASGHNTGSPGYTF. The DNA for the CDR3 is TGCGCCAGCGGGCATAACACAGGTTCGCCCGGCTACACCTTC.

The chain employs TRBV5-1 and TRBJ2-3; D perhaps matches TRBD2 (6 bases). V lost 5 bases to trimming and J lost 0 bases, with 13 bases between them. Germline loops: CDR1 SGHRS, CDR2 YFSETQ. The CDR3 loop spans 15 amino acids. In nucleotides, the CDR3 is TGCGCCAGCAGGGATAGCGGACGTAGCACAGATACGCAGTATTTT. Translated: CASRDSGRSTDTQYF. The whole variable domain, filled in from reference TRBV5-1 and TRBJ2-3, reads KAGVTQTPRYLIKTRGQQVTLSCSPISGHRSVSWYQQTPGQGLQFLFEYFSETQRNKGNFPGRFSGRQFSNSRSEMNVSTLELGDSALYLCASRDSGRSTDTQYFGPGTRLTVL.

V usage is TRBV7-2 and J usage is TRBJ2-3; unclear D gene. The V and J ends lost 5 bases and 12 bases respectively, with 18 bases between them. CDR3 size: 13 residues. Germline loops: CDR1 SGHTA, CDR2 FQGNSA. The CDR3 is CASSLMTLNPQYF. The DNA of the CDR3 is TGTGCCAGCAGCCTGATGACGCTCAACCCTCAGTATTTT.

The chain carries TRBV12-5 and TRBJ2-2; D is possibly TRBD1 (6 bases). The CDR3 is made up of 16 amino acids. The V gene lost 6 bases and the J gene lost 0 bases, with 14 bases spanning the gap. Germline assignment: CDR1 LGHNT and CDR2 FRNRAP. The CDR3: CASGRRTASNTGELFF. Written as DNA, the CDR3 is TGTGCTAGTGGGCGCAGGACAGCCTCGAACACCGGGGAGCTGTTTTTT.